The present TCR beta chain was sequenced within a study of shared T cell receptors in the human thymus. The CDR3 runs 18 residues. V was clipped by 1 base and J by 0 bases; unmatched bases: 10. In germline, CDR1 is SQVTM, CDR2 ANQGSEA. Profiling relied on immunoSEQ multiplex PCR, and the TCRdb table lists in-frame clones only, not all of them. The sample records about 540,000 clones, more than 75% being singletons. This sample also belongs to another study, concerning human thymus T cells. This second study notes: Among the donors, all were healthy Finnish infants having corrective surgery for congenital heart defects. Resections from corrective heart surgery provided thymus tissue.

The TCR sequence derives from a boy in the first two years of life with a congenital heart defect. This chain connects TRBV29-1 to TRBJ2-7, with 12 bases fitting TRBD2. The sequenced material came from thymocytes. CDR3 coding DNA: TGCAGCGTTGAAGTAGGACTAGCGGGACCCAAGCCCTCCTACGAGCAGTACTTC. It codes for CSVEVGLAGPKPSYEQYF.